This TCR beta chain originates from a study of CD8+CD57+ T cells in acquired aplastic anemia. At the level of the study: When averaged, DNA from sorted CD4+ and CD8+ cells came to 3 to 4 ug.

The ends were cut back, 1 base at V and 3 bases at J, with 9 bases in the middle. CDR1 DFQATT and CDR2 SNEGSKA come from the germline V gene (reference sequence). The CDR3 loop spans 13 amino acids. Genomic DNA acted as the template from which TCR beta VDJ combination and CDR3 sequence profiling were carried out. TCRdb reprocessed the reads with MiXCR, giving one entry per CDR3 protein. Of about 120,000 distinct CDR3 sequences detected, roughly 55% appear once; the ten largest clones hold under 35%. Individuals selected for sequencing had exhibited CD8+CD57+ cell expansion on flow cytometry. Every one of the patients had aplastic anemia (severe, acquired). In this sample, this clonotype turned up once.

Sequenced input: sorted CD4+, CD8+, or CD8+CD57+ T cells (not recorded which) from PBMCs. This receptor was taken from a human donor with aplastic anemia. The chain links TRBV20-1 to TRBJ1-1; D ambiguous. The CDR3 spells CSARGAVDTEAFF. CDR3 DNA: TGCAGTGCTAGAGGGGCAGTGGACACTGAAGCTTTCTTT.